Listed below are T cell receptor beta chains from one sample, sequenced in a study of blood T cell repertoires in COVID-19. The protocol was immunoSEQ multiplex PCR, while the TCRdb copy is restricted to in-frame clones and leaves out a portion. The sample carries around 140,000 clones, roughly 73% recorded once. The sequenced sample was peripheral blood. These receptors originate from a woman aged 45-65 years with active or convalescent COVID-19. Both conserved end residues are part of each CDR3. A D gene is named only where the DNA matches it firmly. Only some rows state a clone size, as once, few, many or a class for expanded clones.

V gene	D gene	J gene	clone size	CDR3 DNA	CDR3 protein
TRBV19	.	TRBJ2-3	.	TGTGCCAGTAGCTACAGAGATACGCAGTATTTT	CASSYRDTQYF
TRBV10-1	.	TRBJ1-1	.	TGCGCCAGCAGGGGTTTGGGCGAAGCTTTCTTT	CASRGLGEAFF
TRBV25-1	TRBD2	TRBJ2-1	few	TGTGCCAGCAGTGACCCGGGACTAGCGGGAGATGAGCAGTTCTTC	CASSDPGLAGDEQFF
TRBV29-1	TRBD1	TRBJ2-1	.	TGCAGCTCCCGACAGGGGGAGCAGTTCTTC	CSSRQGEQFF
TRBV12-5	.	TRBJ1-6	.	TGTGCTAGTGGTTTGGTAATGAGGGGGGGGATTCCCTATAATTCACCCCTCCACTTT	CASGLVMRGGIPYNSPLHF
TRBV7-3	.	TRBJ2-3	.	TGTGCCAGCAGCTTGAGGGGGGGCAAAGATACGCAGTATTTT	CASSLRGGKDTQYF
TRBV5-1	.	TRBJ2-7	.	TGCGCCAGCAGCTTCGGGAACAGAAACTACGAGCAGTACTTC	CASSFGNRNYEQYF
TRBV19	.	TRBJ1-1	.	TGTGCCACCCGGGACACCCTGAACACTGAAGCTTTCTTT	CATRDTLNTEAFF
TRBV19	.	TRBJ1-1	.	TGTGCCAGTATGCCAGGGCCTAACACTGAAGCTTTCTTT	CASMPGPNTEAFF
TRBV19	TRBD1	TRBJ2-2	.	TGTGCCAGTAGTCCCCGACAGGGGAAGACCGGGGAGCTGTTTTTT	CASSPRQGKTGELFF
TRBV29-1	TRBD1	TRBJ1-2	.	TGCAGCGTTGCTAACGGACAGGGATCGAGCGGCTACACCTTC	CSVANGQGSSGYTF
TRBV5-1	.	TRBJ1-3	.	TGCGCCAGCAGGCCCGAGCCGAGCTCTGGAAACACCATATATTTT	CASRPEPSSGNTIYF
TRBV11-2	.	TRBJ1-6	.	TGTGCCAGCAGCTCCCAAGTCAGGGATAATTCACCCCTCCACTTT	CASSSQVRDNSPLHF